Listed here are 23 T cell receptor beta chains from one sample, sequenced in a study of regulatory T cells in long-lasting Graves disease. The sample's time point: newly diagnosed GD, antithyroid drugs for less than 3 months. The TCR library was made from RNA that had been extracted from PBMCs in TRIzol. Assembly of TCR beta libraries relied on iRepertoire HTBI primers together with Arm-PCR of CDR3 regions. MiXCR, run by TCRdb on the multiplex PCR reads, gives a single entry per CDR3 protein. The sample includes hundreds of thousands of distinct CDR3 sequences, around an eighth of them seen just once. These same records also appear under a second study, on T cells in Graves' hyperthyroidism and ophthalmopathy.

The specimen comprised peripheral blood mononuclear cells (PBMCs), sampled at new diagnosis, from a patient treated with antithyroid drugs. Receptors originate from a man aged 30 to 45 with Graves disease.

A remark on this clonotype: The CDR3 carries no conserved terminal phenylalanine or tryptophan, so it likely arises from a read error. This chain uses TRBV6-2 or TRBV6-3 with TRBJ1-3; D not certain. The CDR3 is 13 amino acids. V lost 6 bases and J 0 bases, leaving 6 bases between the germline ends. Germline CDR1 and CDR2: MNHEY and SVGEGT. The CDR3 loop is CASRIGSGNTIYL. CDR3 in DNA: TGTGCCAGCAGGATAGGCTCTGGAAACACCATATATTTA.

This clonotype has ten or more counts. This chain links TRBV29-1 with TRBJ2-1, with 10 bases matching TRBD2. This CDR3 is built from 15 residues. V gave up 7 bases and J gave up 9 bases; unmatched junction bases: 15. Germline-derived CDR1 and CDR2 are SQVTM and ANQGSEA. This chain's CDR3 is CSAPTDLAGAFEQFF. The CDR3 DNA is TGCAGCGCCCCCACGGATCTAGCGGGAGCTTTTGAGCAGTTCTTC.

The chain combines TRBV28 with TRBJ2-2; 12 nucleotides line up with TRBD2. CDR1 and CDR2 (germline): MDHEN, SYDVKM. The CDR3 has 15 residues. Trimming cost V 5 bases and J 4 bases; bases outside gene matches: 2. CDR3 amino acids: CASSKTSGGTGELFF. Here the CDR3 DNA reads TGTGCCAGCAGTAAGACTAGCGGGGGCACCGGGGAGCTGTTTTTT.

This clonotype was observed at least ten times. The rearrangement links TRBV7-2 to TRBJ2-3; D not certain. CDR3 length: 15 amino acids. CDR1 is SGHTA, CDR2 FQGNSA, per germline. The V end lost 3 bases, the J end lost 6 bases, and 16 bases lay between the germline ends. CDR3 region: CASSFLGWDGDTQYF. CDR3 nucleotides: TGTGCCAGCAGCTTTTTAGGCTGGGATGGGGATACGCAGTATTTT.

There are a few counts of this clonotype. V gene TRBV7-2 combines with J gene TRBJ2-7; D not resolved. The CDR3 sequence is 13 residues long. V was trimmed by 5 bases and J by 1 base, leaving 9 bases between them. From germline, CDR1 is SGHTA and CDR2 FQGNSA. The CDR3 reads CASSPFGSYEQYF. The DNA for the CDR3 is TGTGCCAGCAGCCCCTTTGGTTCCTACGAGCAGTACTTC.

This clonotype was seen ten or more times. V and J are TRBV12-3 or TRBV12-4 and TRBJ2-7; no clear D. V was clipped by 1 base and J by 1 base, with 11 bases between them. This CDR3 contains 15 residues. The CDR3 spells CASSLVFGKSYEQYF. CDR3 nucleotides: TGTGCCAGCAGTTTAGTGTTCGGAAAATCCTACGAGCAGTACTTC.

This clonotype was recorded a few times. The genes are TRBV14 and TRBJ2-1; 12 bases line up with TRBD2. V gave up 4 bases and J gave up 1 base; unmatched junction bases: 2. The CDR3 contains 16 residues. Germline values: CDR1 SGHDN, CDR2 FVKESK. CDR3 nucleotides: TGTGCCAGCAGCCCAACTAGCGGGAGGTCCTACAATGAGCAGTTCTTC. Its translation is CASSPTSGRSYNEQFF.

This clonotype has just a few counts. A far larger clone lies a single base away; this is likely a read error. The rearrangement links TRBV2 to TRBJ2-1; 9 bases match TRBD2. The J call may not be correct, given that the DNA end is closer to TRBJ2-5. Germline V gives CDR1 SNHLY, CDR2 FYNNEI. The CDR3 is made up of 16 amino acids. In DNA, the CDR3 is TGTGCCAGCAGTGGGGAAGTAGCGGGAGCACGGGAGACCCAGTACTTC. This sequence encodes CASSGEVAGARETQYF.

In its sample, this clonotype was seen a few times. The V call is TRBV7-3, the J call TRBJ2-7, with D possibly matching TRBD2 (6 bases). The CDR3 totals 14 residues. The V and J ends lost 5 bases and 3 bases respectively, with 14 bases between them. Germline loops: CDR1 SGHTA, CDR2 FQGTGA. This CDR3 is CASSPNGGVYEQYF. In DNA, the CDR3 is TGTGCCAGCAGCCCAAACGGGGGAGTCTACGAGCAGTACTTC.

In its sample, this clonotype was seen a few times. This chain connects TRBV29-1 to TRBJ2-2; D possibly corresponds to TRBD2 (5 bases). The germline V and J ends were trimmed by 7 bases and 1 base, with 13 bases remaining between them. Germline CDR1 is SQVTM and CDR2 is ANQGSEA. This CDR3 region has 14 residues. CDR3 residues: CSALRVQNTGELFF. For the CDR3, the DNA is TGCAGCGCCCTGAGGGTGCAGAACACCGGGGAGCTGTTTTTT.

This clonotype was detected ten times or more. The gene calls are TRBV12-3 or TRBV12-4 and TRBJ1-4; 9 bases align to TRBD1. The trim removed 5 bases at V and 7 bases at J, leaving 5 bases unmatched. This CDR3 region has 14 residues. The CDR3 loop is CASSLQGAGEKLFF. CDR3 DNA: TGTGCCAGCAGTCTACAGGGGGCCGGTGAAAAACTGTTTTTT.

This clonotype was counted many times. The gene calls are TRBV27 and TRBJ1-2, with 10 bases identical to TRBD1. Germline V gives CDR1 MNHEY, CDR2 SMNVEV (reference sequence). J was trimmed by 0 bases and V by 5 bases; bases with no gene match: 3. The CDR3 has 15 residues. The CDR3 DNA follows: TGTGCCAGCAGTCCGGACAGGGGGGCTAACTATGGCTACACCTTC. Amino acid sequence: CASSPDRGANYGYTF.

This clonotype has just a few counts. The chain joins TRBV5-4 to TRBJ2-7, with 7 positions matching TRBD1. After removal of 4 bases from V and 4 bases from J, the junction contained 11 bases not matched to a gene. The CDR3 length is 15 residues. Germline lookup yields CDR1 SGHNT and CDR2 YYREEE (reference sequence). The CDR3 bases are TGTGCCAGCAGCCTGCCCGGGACAGCCGATTACGAGCAGTACTTC. This sequence encodes CASSLPGTADYEQYF.

This clonotype has a handful of counts. This rearrangement joins TRBV7-9 to TRBJ2-7; the D call may be TRBD1 or TRBD2 (5 bases each). The V end was cut by 4 bases, the J end by 6 bases, with 16 bases between. Germline assignment: CDR1 SEHNR and CDR2 FQNEAQ (reference sequence). The CDR3 loop spans 14 amino acids. CDR3 nucleotides: TGTGCCAGCAGCTCGGGACGCGGACGTAGCGAGCAGTACTTC. Protein product: CASSSGRGRSEQYF.

The sample holds many counts of this clonotype. This chain links TRBV6-2 or TRBV6-3 with TRBJ1-6, with D maybe TRBD1 (5 bases). The CDR3 contains 14 residues. The germline CDR1 and CDR2 sequences are MNHEY and SVGEGT. V was clipped by 2 bases and J by 7 bases, with 9 bases between them. The CDR3 DNA sequence: TGTGCCAGCAGTTACACGCAGGGAAATTCACCCCTCCACTTT. As protein: CASSYTQGNSPLHF.

This clonotype has at least ten counts. The CDR3 spells CASSLGQGGVTGELFF. The CDR3, as DNA: TGTGCCAGCAGTCTGGGACAGGGAGGGGTCACCGGGGAGCTGTTTTTT. The chain employs TRBV2 and TRBJ2-2; 9 nucleotides line up with TRBD1. This CDR3 has 16 residues. The germline V gene has CDR1 SNHLY and CDR2 FYNNEI. V was pared by 5 bases and J by 4 bases, with 8 bases of the junction left unmatched.

In this sample, this clonotype turned up many times. This chain connects TRBV7-9 to TRBJ1-1; a possible D gene is TRBD1 (6 bases). Trimming cost V 10 bases and J 3 bases, with 21 bases left between them. Germline CDR1 reads SEHNR; CDR2 reads FQNEAQ (reference sequence). CDR3 size: 15 residues. The CDR3 bases are TGTGCCACTCAACCTAGGGGGGATAAGTACACTGAAGCTTTCTTT. This codes for CATQPRGDKYTEAFF.

A remark on this clonotype: A much larger clone lies one base from this, so it may be a read error. The V call is TRBV29-1, the J call TRBJ2-1; tentative D call: TRBD2 (5 bases). Germline CDR1 and CDR2: SQVTM and ANQGSEA. The CDR3 length is 14 residues. Trimming stripped 8 bases from V and 8 bases from J, with 22 bases between. In nucleotides, the CDR3 is TGCAGCTCAATGGACTTCCCCGGAAACGATGAGCAGTTCTTC. Protein: CSSMDFPGNDEQFF.

In this sample, this clonotype turned up many times. The genes are TRBV7-2 and TRBJ1-1; D is possibly TRBD1 (6 bases). CDR3 length: 16 residues. CDR1 is SGHTA and CDR2 is FQGNSA in the germline V gene. V lost 5 bases, J lost 0 bases, and 16 bases lay in between. The CDR3 loop reads CASSPFRTELNTEAFF. In DNA form, the CDR3 reads TGTGCCAGCAGCCCGTTTAGGACAGAACTGAACACTGAAGCTTTCTTT.

The chain recombines TRBV6-1 with TRBJ1-6, with no clear D. Germline assignment: CDR1 MNHNS and CDR2 SASEGT. CDR3 length equals 14 residues. Deletions cut 6 bases from V and 10 bases from J, with 16 bases between. The CDR3 bases are TGTGCCAGCAGACCCGGGGTCAACGAGTCACCCCTCCACTTT. It specifies CASRPGVNESPLHF.

This clonotype was detected ten times or more. The chain has TRBV29-1 and TRBJ2-5; 11 bases line up with TRBD2. This CDR3 has 16 amino acids. Germline assignment: CDR1 SQVTM and CDR2 ANQGSEA. The V segment lost 0 bases and the J segment 0 bases; nucleotides outside the gene matches: 3. The CDR3 region has the DNA TGCAGCGTTGAAGATGTGGGACTAGCGGACCAAGAGACCCAGTACTTC. Translated, it gives CSVEDVGLADQETQYF.

This clonotype has only a few counts. The chain has TRBV20-1 and TRBJ1-6; TRBD1 is a possible D gene (6 bases). Germline V gives CDR1 DFQATT, CDR2 SNEGSKA (reference sequence). V gave up 6 bases and J gave up 8 bases, with 20 bases separating them. The CDR3 contains 15 residues. The CDR3 DNA reads TGCAGTGCAAAAAGAGAGGGGGTACGGGATTCACCCCTCCACTTT. Protein sequence: CSAKREGVRDSPLHF.

With respect to this clonotype: A single base separates this from a much larger clone, so it may be a read error. This chain connects TRBV3-1 to TRBJ2-2; D might be TRBD2 (6 bases). Trimming took off 4 bases at V and 1 base at J, with 13 bases between the two ends. This CDR3 is 16 amino acids long. Germline values: CDR1 LGHDT, CDR2 YNNKEL (reference sequence). CDR3 amino acids: CASSLTETRNTGELFF. For the CDR3, the DNA is TGTGCCAGCAGCCTTACCGAGACTAGGAACACCGGGGAGCTGTTTTTT.